This is a list of T cell receptor beta chains from one sample in a study of human T cells and chemical hapten exposure. MiXCR, applied by TCRdb to the RACE reads, yields one record per CDR3 protein. The sample contains fewer than 300,000 distinct CDR3 sequences, around 9.3% of which appear only once. The material was whole blood, obtained in connection with sensitization to the hapten diphenylcyclopropenone (DPC). These receptors all stem from a woman in her thirties or forties with alopecia areata. Some clones in this sample may be carry-over from other donors' samples. Both conserved end residues are part of each CDR3. The D gene is left open where the match is weak. Clone size is stated in some rows and not others, as once, few, many or a class when expanded.

TRBV5-1	many	13	TRBJ1-1	.	TGCGCCAGCAGCGATAACCAGGGCACTGAAGCTTTCTTT	CASSDNQGTEAFF
TRBV9	.	15	TRBJ2-7	.	TGTGCCAGCAGCGTAGGGCCAGGAACCTCCTACGAGCAGTACTTC	CASSVGPGTSYEQYF
TRBV9	.	11	TRBJ1-1	.	TGTGCCAGCAGCCCCCCCCCTGAAGCTTTCTTT	CASSPPPEAFF
TRBV7-2	.	16	TRBJ2-2	.	TGTGCCAGCAGCTTAGAGGGACCCTTACCCACCGGGGAGCTGTTTTTT	CASSLEGPLPTGELFF
TRBV10-3	many	16	TRBJ2-3	TRBD1	TGTGCCATCAGTGGAAGGGACAGGGGCGGCACAGATACGCAGTATTTT	CAISGRDRGGTDTQYF
TRBV28	few	17	TRBJ2-3	.	TGTGCCAGCAGTTTTTTAGGTGGCAGGGAGCGCACAGATACGCAGTATTTT	CASSFLGGRERTDTQYF
TRBV12-3/TRBV12-4	few	13	TRBJ1-2	.	TGTGCCAGCAGGAAACCTGGAGGGTATGGCTACACCTTC	CASRKPGGYGYTF
TRBV3-1	many	13	TRBJ2-1	.	TGTGCCAGCAGCCGGTCAGTGGCCAATGAGCAGTTCTTC	CASSRSVANEQFF
TRBV7-2	.	18	TRBJ2-1	TRBD2	TGTGCCAGCAGCTTACGACAAGGGACTAGCGGGTCCTACAATGAGCAGTTCTTC	CASSLRQGTSGSYNEQFF
TRBV24-1	few	15	TRBJ2-1	TRBD2	TGTGCCACCAGTGATCGACTAGCGGGAGTCGATGAGCAGTTCTTC	CATSDRLAGVDEQFF
TRBV7-2	few	15	TRBJ1-4	TRBD1	TGTGCCAGCAGCCGAAGGACAGGGAAGGGTGAAAAACTGTTTTTT	CASSRRTGKGEKLFF
TRBV28	.	17	TRBJ2-1	TRBD2	TGTGCCAGCAGTAGACTAGCGGGAGATGGGAAGGGCAATGAGCAGTTCTTC	CASSRLAGDGKGNEQFF
TRBV24-1	.	15	TRBJ2-3	.	TGTGCCACCAGTGACCCGGTAGACCTATCAGATACGCAGTATTTT	CATSDPVDLSDTQYF
TRBV12-3/TRBV12-4	few	14	TRBJ2-7	.	TGTGCCAGCAGAGTCGCCGGGACCGCCTACGAGCAGTACTTC	CASRVAGTAYEQYF
TRBV6-2/TRBV6-3	.	13	TRBJ1-5	TRBD1	TGTGCCAGCAGCCTGACAGGGGCGCAGCCCCAGCATTTT	CASSLTGAQPQHF
TRBV12-3/TRBV12-4	once	14	TRBJ2-1	TRBD2	TGTGCCAGCAGCCAACTAGCGGGAGGTCAAGAGCAGTTCTTC	CASSQLAGGQEQFF
TRBV7-9	.	13	TRBJ2-5	.	TGTGCCAGCAGCTGGACTGGGGCGGAGACCCAGTACTTC	CASSWTGAETQYF
TRBV27	.	11	TRBJ2-7	.	TGTGCCAGCACCCGGTCTGGCGAGCAGTACTTC	CASTRSGEQYF
TRBV28	.	16	TRBJ1-3	.	TGTGCCAGCATCCCGGCGGGCCCGTTCACTGGAAACACCATATATTTT	CASIPAGPFTGNTIYF
TRBV7-2	few	14	TRBJ2-3	.	TGTGCCAGCAGCGCCAGGGGAAGCACAGATACGCAGTATTTT	CASSARGSTDTQYF
TRBV12-3/TRBV12-4	few	15	TRBJ2-5	.	TGTGCCAGCTCCCTGCAAGGGGTTAGTAGAGAGACCCAGTACTTC	CASSLQGVSRETQYF
TRBV9	.	16	TRBJ2-4	TRBD2	TGTGCCAGCAGCGTAGGGGAGGGGTTAGCCAAAAACATTCAGTACTTC	CASSVGEGLAKNIQYF
TRBV2	many	16	TRBJ2-3	TRBD2	TGTGCCAGCAGTGAAGGCGGGGAGGGCAAAGGGCGAACGCAGTATTTT	CASSEGGEGKGRTQYF
TRBV10-3	few	14	TRBJ2-7	.	TGTGCCATCAGTGATCGTACTGACTCCTACGAGCAGTACTTC	CAISDRTDSYEQYF
TRBV6-2/TRBV6-3	.	13	TRBJ1-5	.	TGTGCCAGCAGTTACTCGGCGGGTCAGCCCCAGCATTTT	CASSYSAGQPQHF
TRBV13	.	16	TRBJ2-5	TRBD2	TGTGCCAGCAGCCCAGGACTAGCGGGAGCCTGGGAGACCCAGTACTTC	CASSPGLAGAWETQYF
TRBV4-3	.	15	TRBJ1-6	.	TGCGCCAGCAGCCAAGATCCCCAGGGAGATTCACCCCTCCACTTT	CASSQDPQGDSPLHF
TRBV20-1	few	13	TRBJ1-2	TRBD1	TGCAGTGCTTCAAAACAGGGGACCTATGGCTACACCTTC	CSASKQGTYGYTF
TRBV20-1	few	14	TRBJ2-7	TRBD2	TGCAGTGCTAGTACCGGGACTAGCGGGAGGAGGCAGTACTTC	CSASTGTSGRRQYF
TRBV15	.	18	TRBJ1-3	.	TGTGCCACCAGCAGAGTGCCAGTCTCAGCAATCTCTGGAAACACCATATATTTT	CATSRVPVSAISGNTIYF
TRBV3-1	.	14	TRBJ2-1	TRBD2	TGTGCCACCGAGACTAGCGGCTCCTACAATGAGCAGTTCTTC	CATETSGSYNEQFF
TRBV7-2	many	15	TRBJ1-5	.	TGTGCCAGCAGCCGTCAAGGGGGTGAGCGTCAGCCCCAGCATTTT	CASSRQGGERQPQHF
TRBV29-1	.	14	TRBJ2-2	TRBD1	TGCAGCGTTATCGACAGGGCTTCCACCGGGGAGCTGTTTTTT	CSVIDRASTGELFF
TRBV29-1	.	15	TRBJ2-3	.	TGCAGCGTTGAAGAGCAGGAATACAGCACAGATACGCAGTATTTT	CSVEEQEYSTDTQYF
TRBV5-1	many	14	TRBJ2-4	.	TGCGCCAGCAGCCCGGTGGGGGAGTCAGACATTCAGTACTTC	CASSPVGESDIQYF
TRBV10-3	few	14	TRBJ1-2	.	TGTGCCATCAGACCGGGACAACCGTCCTATGGCTACACCTTC	CAIRPGQPSYGYTF
TRBV27	few	15	TRBJ2-7	.	TGTGCCAGCAGACTATACACGGGGACCGCCTACGAGCAGTACTTC	CASRLYTGTAYEQYF
TRBV10-3	.	17	TRBJ2-5	TRBD2	TGTGCCATCAGTGAGTTAGGGGGACTAGCGGACCAAGAGACCCAGTACTTC	CAISELGGLADQETQYF
TRBV7-9	.	15	TRBJ2-3	TRBD2	TGTGCCAGCAGCTTAGGCGTGGGAGGGCCAGATACGCAGTATTTT	CASSLGVGGPDTQYF
TRBV9	.	13	TRBJ1-1	.	TGTGCCAGCAGCGTAGGGGCCTCCAGTGAAGCTTTCTTT	CASSVGASSEAFF
TRBV28	few	15	TRBJ2-7	TRBD2	TGTGCCAGTGCCACTAGCGGGAGGAGCTCCTACGAGCAGTACTTC	CASATSGRSSYEQYF
TRBV28	.	14	TRBJ2-2	.	TGTGCCAGCAGTCCGGGATTCAAATACGGGGAGCTGTTTTTT	CASSPGFKYGELFF
TRBV7-8	few	15	TRBJ1-1	.	TGTGCCAGCAGCCCCCTGGAGCTAATGAACACTGAAGCTTTCTTT	CASSPLELMNTEAFF
TRBV30	few	15	TRBJ2-1	.	TGTGCCTGGAGTTTCAGCGGAGGCTCCTACAATGAGCAGTTCTTC	CAWSFSGGSYNEQFF